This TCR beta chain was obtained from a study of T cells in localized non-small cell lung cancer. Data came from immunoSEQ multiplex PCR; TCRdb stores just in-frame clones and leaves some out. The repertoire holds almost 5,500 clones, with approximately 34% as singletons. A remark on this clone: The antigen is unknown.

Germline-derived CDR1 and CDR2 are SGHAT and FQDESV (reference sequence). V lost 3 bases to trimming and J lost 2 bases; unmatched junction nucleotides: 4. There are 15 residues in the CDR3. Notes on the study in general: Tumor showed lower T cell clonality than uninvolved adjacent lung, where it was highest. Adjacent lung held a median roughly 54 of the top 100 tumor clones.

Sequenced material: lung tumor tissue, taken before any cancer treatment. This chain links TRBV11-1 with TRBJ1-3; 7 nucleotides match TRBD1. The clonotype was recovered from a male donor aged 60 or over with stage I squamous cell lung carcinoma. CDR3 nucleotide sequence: TGTGCCAGCAGCTTTTACGGGACAGCTGGAAACACCATATATTTT. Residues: CASSFYGTAGNTIYF.